A single T cell receptor (beta chain) is shown here with its context. TCRdb's copy holds only in-frame clones and misses some; the assay was immunoSEQ multiplex PCR. The table records 48,000 or so clones, approximately 88% of them present only once. These data belong to a study of T cell changes during pregnancy in multiple sclerosis. The starting material was CD4+ T cells from peripheral blood mononuclear cells, obtained in the second trimester of pregnancy. This clonotype originated in a female donor with multiple sclerosis, enrolled in a pregnancy study.

The CDR3 coding sequence is TGTGCCAGCAGCCCTCGGAGCCTCACCTACGAGCAGTACTTC. Its translation: CASSPRSLTYEQYF. The V gene is TRBV9, the J gene TRBJ2-7; no clear D gene. This CDR3 comprises 14 residues. The germline V gene encodes CDR1 SGDLS and CDR2 YYNGEE. The germline V and J ends were trimmed by 4 bases and 2 bases, with 13 bases remaining between them.